The source of this TCR beta chain is a study of CD8 T cells in ankylosing spondylitis. TCRdb reprocessed the 5' RACE reads with MiXCR, giving one entry per CDR3 protein. The data show 150,000 to 200,000 distinct CDR3 sequences, 15% to 20% seen once. The CDR3 consists of 12 residues. The V gene's germline CDR1 is MGHDK and CDR2 SYGVNS. Trimming left V 4 bases short and J 3 bases short, with 4 bases between. This clonotype was seen repeatedly, ten times or more. The sample was blood, either unsorted or a sorted T cell fraction (not recorded which). The chain employs TRBV25-1 and TRBJ2-1; no definite D call. This receptor was obtained from a male donor aged 10-30 years with ankylosing spondylitis or in good health (not recorded which). The CDR3 here is CASSVVYNEQFF. As DNA, the CDR3 is TGTGCCAGCAGTGTGGTCTACAATGAGCAGTTCTTC.